The rows below give T cell receptor beta chains drawn from one sample of a study of CD4 T cells in relation to SARS-CoV-2 and coronaviruses. The antigens for these receptors are not known. Using immunoSEQ multiplex PCR, the repertoire was profiled, and TCRdb retains in-frame clones only, with some absent. Here the sample spans about 30,000 clones, about two thirds being singletons. Material: CD4+ T cells from PBMCs, cultured in vitro. Receptors were obtained from a human donor in good health. The CDR3 runs from the conserved cysteine through the conserved F or W. A D gene is named only where the DNA matches it firmly. For some rows the clone size is stated as once, few or many, or as a class when expanded; others skip it.

d_gene	v_gene	j_gene	abundance	CDR3aa	CDR3nt
.	TRBV10-3	TRBJ2-5	.	CAIRGTGETQYF	TGTGCCATCAGGGGGACGGGGGAGACCCAGTACTTC
.	TRBV9	TRBJ2-1	few	CASSPRWENNEQFF	TGTGCCAGCAGCCCGAGGTGGGAAAACAATGAGCAGTTCTTC
.	TRBV7-9	TRBJ2-1	once	CASSLGGTFGEQFF	TGTGCCAGCAGCTTAGGAGGGACTTTTGGTGAGCAGTTCTTC
.	TRBV2	TRBJ1-2	.	CASSSGTSYGYTF	TGTGCCAGCAGTTCCGGGACAAGTTATGGCTACACCTTC
.	TRBV6-5	TRBJ1-2	.	CASTRTDQSYVPYTF	TGTGCCAGCACCAGGACGGATCAGTCCTATGTTCCCTACACCTTC
TRBD2	TRBV4-3	TRBJ2-1	once	CASSQVGGGYNEQFF	TGCGCCAGCAGCCAAGTAGGCGGGGGGTACAATGAGCAGTTCTTC
.	TRBV6-5	TRBJ1-5	.	CASSFFGGQPQHF	TGTGCCAGTTCATTTTTCGGTGGGCAGCCCCAGCATTTT
TRBD1	TRBV13	TRBJ1-2	.	CASSSPRQGANYGYTF	TGTGCCAGCAGCTCCCCCCGACAGGGGGCTAACTATGGCTACACCTTC
TRBD2	TRBV3-1/TRBV3-2	TRBJ2-5	.	CASNGLAGEETQYF	TGTGCCAGCAACGGGCTAGCGGGTGAAGAGACCCAGTACTTC
TRBD1	TRBV2	TRBJ1-4	.	CASRFQGETNEKLFF	TGTGCCAGCAGGTTTCAGGGGGAAACTAATGAAAAACTGTTTTTT
.	TRBV13	TRBJ2-7	.	CASSLDPTSYEQYF	TGTGCCAGCAGCTTAGACCCAACTTCCTACGAGCAGTACTTC
.	TRBV12-5	TRBJ2-3	.	CASGLVLGGRRTDTQYF	TGTGCTAGTGGTTTGGTACTCGGAGGGCGCCGCACAGATACGCAGTATTTT
.	TRBV10-2	TRBJ2-5	.	CASSGGRETQYF	TGCGCCAGCAGTGGGGGTCGGGAGACCCAGTACTTC
.	TRBV5-1	TRBJ1-6	.	CASSLETPRGNSPLHF	TGCGCCAGCAGCTTGGAGACACCCCGCGGAAATTCACCCCTCCACTTT
TRBD1	TRBV6-5	TRBJ1-5	.	CASSPGTDSNQPQHF	TGTGCCAGCAGCCCGGGGACAGATAGCAATCAGCCCCAGCATTTT
TRBD1	TRBV2	TRBJ1-5	.	CASSELRGQGAWPQHF	TGTGCCAGCAGTGAGTTGAGGGGACAGGGGGCTTGGCCCCAGCATTTT
.	TRBV25-1	TRBJ1-3	.	CASSDGPRDTIYF	TGTGCCAGCAGTGACGGGCCGAGGGACACCATATATTTT
TRBD2	TRBV6-6	TRBJ2-4	.	CASQAGGLGKNIQYF	TGTGCCAGCCAAGCGGGGGGGCTGGGCAAAAACATTCAGTACTTC
TRBD1	TRBV29-1	TRBJ1-1	once	CSVGTANTEAFF	TGCAGCGTGGGGACAGCGAACACTGAAGCTTTCTTT
.	TRBV10-2	TRBJ2-1	.	CASITPGAPYNEQFF	TGCGCCAGTATAACACCGGGGGCACCATACAATGAGCAGTTCTTC
TRBD1	TRBV6-5	TRBJ1-5	.	CASRSRDRRGQPQHF	TGTGCCAGCAGGAGCAGGGACAGAAGGGGCCAGCCCCAGCATTTT
.	TRBV27	TRBJ1-5	few	CASSLRGDLSYSNQPQHF	TGTGCCAGCAGTTTGAGGGGGGATCTTTCATATAGCAATCAGCCCCAGCATTTT